One and the same sample provided the 27 T cell receptor beta chains below, sequenced in a study of blood T cell repertoires in COVID-19. Method: immunoSEQ multiplex PCR; TCRdb's copy keeps in-frame clones and lacks some. This repertoire shows 350,000 or so clones, about 89% found once; its top ten account for about 10%. Sequenced input: peripheral blood. These receptor sequences come from a woman in her twenties or thirties with COVID-19, enrolled during active disease.

The chain is built from TRBV7-3 and TRBJ2-5, with 7 positions matching TRBD2. Germline V gene lookup returns CDR1 SGHTA and CDR2 FQGTGA. J was trimmed by 5 bases and V by 2 bases; bases with no gene match: 8. The CDR3 has 15 amino acids. CDR3 region: CASSLGLGTGETQYF. The CDR3 region has the DNA TGTGCCAGCAGCTTAGGACTAGGAACGGGGGAGACCCAGTACTTC.

The chain links TRBV7-3 to TRBJ2-2; no clear D gene. Germline V gene data show CDR1 as SGHTA and CDR2 as FQGTGA. CDR3 length: 15 amino acids. Between the trimmed V and J ends, which lost 5 bases and 0 bases, there was a span of 10 bases. The CDR3 DNA follows: TGTGCCAGCAGCCCCGGCGGCGCGAACACCGGGGAGCTGTTTTTT. This codes for CASSPGGANTGELFF.

The chain carries TRBV24-1 and TRBJ2-5, with TRBD2 matching over 13 bases. The CDR3 is 19 amino acids. J was trimmed by 5 bases and V by 4 bases; bases with no gene match: 15. The V gene's germline CDR1 is KGHDR and CDR2 SFDVKD. The CDR3 nucleotides are TGTGCCACCAGTGACCGTGGGACTAGCGGGAACGTATGGGATGAGACCCAGTACTTC. Translation: CATSDRGTSGNVWDETQYF.

The J gene is TRBJ1-3, the V gene TRBV2; TRBD1 is a possible D gene (5 bases). The germline V gene encodes CDR1 SNHLY and CDR2 FYNNEI. This CDR3 has 15 amino acids. Trimming stripped 2 bases from V and 4 bases from J, with 12 bases between. CDR3 DNA sequence: TGTGCCAGCAGTGAACAGGGTTCGGAAGGAAACACCATATATTTT. Translation gives CASSEQGSEGNTIYF.

The V call is TRBV28, the J call TRBJ1-5; TRBD1 aligns across 8 bases. Germline V lookup: CDR1 MDHEN, CDR2 SYDVKM. There are 15 residues in the CDR3. V lost 5 bases and J lost 4; bases outside the gene matches: 7. The CDR3 loop is CASSPLDRDNQPQHF. As DNA, the CDR3 is TGTGCCAGCAGTCCGCTGGACAGGGATAATCAGCCCCAGCATTTT.

The rearrangement uses TRBV9 and TRBJ2-1; 8 bases line up with TRBD2. This CDR3 comprises 15 residues. The germline CDR1 and CDR2 sequences are SGDLS and YYNGEE. The V segment lost 0 bases and the J segment 8 bases; nucleotides outside the gene matches: 7. The CDR3 loop is CASSVEGTRFDEQFF. For the CDR3, the DNA is TGTGCCAGCAGCGTAGAAGGGACTAGGTTCGATGAGCAGTTCTTC.

The chain combines TRBV9 with TRBJ2-7; D is perhaps TRBD2 (5 bases). Germline CDR1 and CDR2: SGDLS and YYNGEE. Trimming took 0 bases from V and 5 from J, leaving 12 bases between them. The length of the CDR3 is 14 residues. DNA of the CDR3: TGTGCCAGCAGCGTAGATCCGCGGCGGGACGAGCAGTACTTC. It codes for CASSVDPRRDEQYF.

A note on this clone: The same CDR3 also results from other DNA sequences found in this sample. V and J are TRBV15 and TRBJ1-1; a weak D match, TRBD1 (5 bases). This CDR3 is built from 14 residues. The germline V and J ends were trimmed by 0 bases and 5 bases, with 10 bases remaining between them. Germline assignment: CDR1 LNHNV and CDR2 YYDKDF (reference sequence). The chain's CDR3 is CATSRDLGGTEAFF. The CDR3 coding sequence is TGTGCCACCAGCAGAGATCTTGGGGGGACTGAAGCTTTCTTT.

This rearrangement joins TRBV10-2 to TRBJ2-1, with TRBD2 as a possible D gene (5 bases). Germline V lookup: CDR1 WSHSY, CDR2 SAAADI. The CDR3 loop spans 13 amino acids. Trimming cost V 6 bases and J 6 bases, with 12 bases left between them. The CDR3 sequence: CASREGLINEQFF. The CDR3 nucleotides are TGCGCCAGCAGAGAGGGCCTTATCAATGAGCAGTTCTTC.

This sequence joins TRBV5-1 and TRBJ2-3; 11 bases fit TRBD2. V lost 2 bases, J lost 8 bases, and 7 bases stayed unmatched. The CDR3 spans 15 residues. Germline V CDR1 and CDR2: SGHRS, YFSETQ. In DNA, the CDR3 is TGCGCCAGCAGCTTCGTCACTAGCGGGAGTGGTACGCAGTATTTT. It encodes CASSFVTSGSGTQYF.

The chain carries TRBV9 and TRBJ2-3; unclear D gene. The length of the CDR3 is 14 residues. The V gene lost 0 bases and the J gene lost 0 bases, with 5 bases spanning the gap. The V gene's germline CDR1 is SGDLS and CDR2 YYNGEE. In DNA, the CDR3 is TGTGCCAGCAGCGTAGTTAGCAGCACAGATACGCAGTATTTT. It is translated as CASSVVSSTDTQYF.

This chain uses TRBV2 with TRBJ1-4, with TRBD1 matching 7 bases. V lost 7 bases, J lost 7 bases, and 12 bases stayed unmatched. Looked up from germline, CDR1 is SNHLY and CDR2 is FYNNEI. The CDR3 loop spans 15 amino acids. CDR3 sequence reads: CASTPEQGWSEKLFF. The CDR3 DNA is TGTGCCAGCACCCCGGAACAGGGGTGGAGTGAAAAACTGTTTTTT. Supplemented by reference TRBV2 and TRBJ1-4, the full variable domain reads EPEVTQTPSHQVTQMGQEVILRCVPISNHLYFYWYRQILGQKVEFLVSFYNNEISEKSEIFDDQFSVERPDGSNFTLKIRSTKLEDSAMYFCASTPEQGWSEKLFFGSGTQLSVL.

The chain couples TRBV5-3 to TRBJ2-7; 14 nucleotides agree with TRBD2. TRBV5-3 is annotated as an ORF whose role is uncertain. V shed 3 bases and J 5 bases; nucleotides not matched to a gene: 7. The length of the CDR3 is 16 residues. The CDR3 loop is CARSSGLAGGGDEQYF. The CDR3 nucleotides read TGTGCCAGAAGCTCCGGACTAGCGGGAGGTGGAGACGAGCAGTACTTC.

This sequence joins TRBV5-5 and TRBJ2-7; tentative D call: TRBD2 (5 bases). This CDR3 is 12 amino acids long. Deletions cut 2 bases from V and 5 bases from J, with 8 bases between. Germline assignment: CDR1 SGHKS and CDR2 YYEKEE (reference sequence). The CDR3 here is CASSFSGNEQYF. In DNA form, the CDR3 reads TGTGCCAGCAGCTTTTCGGGAAACGAGCAGTACTTC. The entire variable domain, with the rest obtained from reference TRBV5-5 and TRBJ2-7, is as follows: DAGVTQSPTHLIKTRGQQVTLRCSPISGHKSVSWYQQVLGQGPQFIFQYYEKEERGRGNFPDRFSARQFPNYSSELNVNALLLGDSALYLCASSFSGNEQYFGPGTRLTVT.

The chain links TRBV6-5 to TRBJ2-1; TRBD1 matches 10 bases. V shed 6 bases and J 7 bases; nucleotides not matched to a gene: 9. The CDR3 consists of 15 residues. Germline CDR1 MNHEY, CDR2 SVGAGI. CDR3 amino acids: CASSSDRGKRNEQFF. The CDR3 nucleotides are TGTGCCAGCAGCTCGGACAGGGGGAAGCGGAATGAGCAGTTCTTC.

This chain joins TRBV2 and TRBJ2-1; TRBD2 agrees at 8 bases. CDR1 SNHLY and CDR2 FYNNEI come from the germline V gene. CDR3 size: 14 residues. Losses at the gene ends were 6 bases for V and 10 bases for J; bases not matched to a gene: 11. The CDR3 protein is CASRNSGTFREQFF. CDR3 nucleotides: TGTGCCAGCAGGAATAGCGGGACCTTTAGAGAGCAGTTCTTC.

The rearrangement uses TRBV6-5 and TRBJ2-3; TRBD2 aligns across 10 bases. The V and J ends lost 2 bases and 2 bases, in that order; junction bases with no gene match: 4. Looked up from germline, CDR1 is MNHEY and CDR2 is SVGAGI. This CDR3 has 16 amino acids. CDR3 nucleotides: TGTGCCAGCAGTTACGTAGGACTAGCGGCCACAGATACGCAGTATTTT. It yields the protein CASSYVGLAATDTQYF.

With respect to this clone: A junction end diverges from the germline sequence, so it may reflect a read error. The chain couples TRBV4-1 to TRBJ1-4, with TRBD1 matching over 9 bases. CDR3 length: 13 residues. Germline V CDR1 and CDR2: MGHRA, YSYEKL. CDR3 sequence: CASRLRDREKLFF. The CDR3 region has the DNA TGCGCCAGCCGACTCCGGGACAGGGAAAAACTTTTTTTT.

Of note for this clone: Compared with germline, one end of the junction differs, possibly owing to a read error. DNA for the CDR3: TGTGCCAGTAGTTTAGAGTCTAGCGGGGCCTACAATGAGCAGTTCTTC. This encodes CASSLESSGAYNEQFF. The rearrangement joins TRBV19 to TRBJ2-1, with TRBD2 matching 9 bases. The CDR3 is 16 residues long. Germline V gene sequence: CDR1 LNHDA, CDR2 SQIVND (reference sequence).

The chain carries TRBV7-3 and TRBJ2-3; D is ambiguous. This CDR3 has 12 amino acids. The V gene lost 5 bases and the J gene lost 0 bases, with 3 bases spanning the gap. CDR1 and CDR2 (germline): SGHTA, FQGTGA. The CDR3 loop is CASSPSTDTQYF. The DNA for the CDR3 is TGTGCCAGCAGCCCAAGCACAGATACGCAGTATTTT.

The chain is built from TRBV5-4 and TRBJ2-1; D may be TRBD1 (5 bases). The CDR3 runs to 14 residues. The germline V gene has CDR1 SGHNT and CDR2 YYREEE (reference sequence). Trimming stripped 4 bases from V and 4 bases from J, with 12 bases between. The CDR3 region is CASSGRSGYNEQFF. The CDR3, as DNA: TGTGCCAGCAGCGGTCGGTCAGGGTACAATGAGCAGTTCTTC.

V usage is TRBV5-4 and J usage is TRBJ1-1; 12 bases match TRBD1. This CDR3 has 15 amino acids. V was pared by 2 bases and J by 4 bases, with 3 bases of the junction left unmatched. CDR1 is SGHNT, CDR2 YYREEE, per germline (reference sequence). CDR3 residues: CASSLVGQGATEAFF. The DNA of the CDR3 is TGTGCCAGCAGCTTAGTGGGACAGGGGGCCACTGAAGCTTTCTTT.

V gene TRBV2 combines with J gene TRBJ1-2, with D maybe TRBD1 (5 bases). The CDR3 extends over 13 amino acids. Germline values: CDR1 SNHLY, CDR2 FYNNEI. V gave up 5 bases and J gave up 1 base, with 8 bases separating them. CDR3 sequence (DNA): TGTGCCAGCAGTCCCGACAGTAACTATGGCTACACCTTC. It specifies CASSPDSNYGYTF.

The rearrangement links TRBV2 to TRBJ2-7; TRBD2 is a possible D gene (5 bases). Trimming stripped 6 bases from V and 7 bases from J, with 13 bases between. The length of the CDR3 is 12 residues. Germline CDR1 SNHLY, CDR2 FYNNEI. The CDR3 here is CASRMDSGEQYF. As DNA, the CDR3 is TGTGCCAGCAGGATGGACTCGGGGGAGCAGTACTTC.

The rearrangement joins TRBV11-2 to TRBJ2-4; D is unresolved. V was pared by 0 bases and J by 1 base, with 4 bases between. Germline values: CDR1 SGHAT, CDR2 FQNNGV. The CDR3 runs 14 residues. The CDR3 here is CASSLDRAKNIQYF. CDR3 nucleotides: TGTGCCAGCAGCTTAGACAGGGCCAAAAACATTCAGTACTTC. Full variable domain (remainder filled in from reference TRBV11-2 and TRBJ2-4): EAGVAQSPRYKIIEKRQSVAFWCNPISGHATLYWYQQILGQGPKLLIQFQNNGVVDDSQLPKDRFSAERLKGVDSTLKIQPAKLEDSAVYLCASSLDRAKNIQYFGAGTRLSVL.

V and J are TRBV27 and TRBJ2-7; a possible D gene is TRBD1 (6 bases). Between the trimmed V and J ends, which lost 6 bases and 2 bases, there was a span of 11 bases. Germline-derived CDR1 and CDR2 are MNHEY and SMNVEV (reference sequence). CDR3 length equals 13 residues. CDR3 nucleotides: TGTGCCAGCAGCCAAACAGGGCCCTACGAGCAGTACTTC. It specifies CASSQTGPYEQYF.

The chain uses TRBV12-3 or TRBV12-4 and TRBJ1-2, with D uncertain. The CDR3 contains 13 residues. V lost 2 bases to trimming and J lost 8 bases, with 12 bases between them. CDR3 loop: CASSLIGAGGYTF. The DNA for the CDR3 is TGTGCCAGCAGTTTAATAGGTGCGGGGGGCTACACCTTC.